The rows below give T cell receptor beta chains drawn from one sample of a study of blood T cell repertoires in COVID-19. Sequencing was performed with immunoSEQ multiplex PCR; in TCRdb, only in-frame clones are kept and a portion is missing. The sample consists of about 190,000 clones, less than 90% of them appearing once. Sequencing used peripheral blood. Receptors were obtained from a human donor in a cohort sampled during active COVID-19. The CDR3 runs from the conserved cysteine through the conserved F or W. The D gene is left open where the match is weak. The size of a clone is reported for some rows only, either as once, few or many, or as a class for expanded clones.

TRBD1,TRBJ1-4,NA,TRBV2,CASSSGTGAIGEKLFF,TGTGCCAGCAGTTCCGGGACAGGGGCTATTGGGGAAAAACTGTTTTTT
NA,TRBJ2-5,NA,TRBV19,CATRAGETQYF,TGTGCCACCAGGGCGGGGGAGACCCAGTACTTC
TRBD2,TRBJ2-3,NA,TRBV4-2,CASSQVLAGGITDTQYF,TGTGCCAGCAGCCAAGTATTGGCGGGGGGGATCACAGATACGCAGTATTTT
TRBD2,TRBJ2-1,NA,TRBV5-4,CASSYRLAGNNEQFF,TGTGCCAGCAGCTACCGACTAGCGGGCAACAATGAGCAGTTCTTC
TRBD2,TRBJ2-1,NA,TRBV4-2,CASSQDPSGIYNEQFF,TGTGCCAGCAGCCAAGATCCTAGCGGGATCTACAATGAGCAGTTCTTC
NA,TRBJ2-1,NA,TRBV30,CAWSVRSPPDEQFF,TGTGCCTGGAGTGTACGAAGCCCGCCCGATGAGCAGTTCTTC
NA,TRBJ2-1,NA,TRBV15,CATSTQQGGSYNEQFF,TGTGCCACCAGCACCCAGCAGGGGGGCTCCTACAATGAGCAGTTCTTC
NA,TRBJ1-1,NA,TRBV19,CASSQALTEAFF,TGTGCCAGTAGTCAGGCTCTTACTGAAGCTTTCTTT
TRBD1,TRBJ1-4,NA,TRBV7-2,CASSSDRGWDEKLFF,TGTGCCAGCAGCTCTGACAGGGGATGGGATGAAAAACTGTTTTTT
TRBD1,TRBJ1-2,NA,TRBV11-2,CASTSTGASSIF,TGTGCCAGCACCTCAACAGGGGCCTCATCCATCTTC
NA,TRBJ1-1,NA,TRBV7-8,CASSLRLLVGAMNTEAFF,TGTGCCAGCAGCTTACGCTTGCTGGTTGGGGCGATGAACACTGAAGCTTTCTTT
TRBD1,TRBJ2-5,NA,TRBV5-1,CASSGPTGGSGVETQYF,TGCGCCAGCAGCGGCCCGACAGGGGGCTCGGGTGTGGAGACCCAGTACTTC
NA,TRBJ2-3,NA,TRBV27,CASSFRRAPTDTQYF,TGTGCCAGCAGTTTCCGCAGGGCTCCCACAGATACGCAGTATTTT
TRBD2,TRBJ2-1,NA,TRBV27,CASKSLAVYNEQFF,TGTGCCAGCAAGTCGCTAGCGGTCTACAATGAGCAGTTCTTC
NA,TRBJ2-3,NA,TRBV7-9,CASSLAGRGLPDTQYF,TGTGCCAGCAGCTTAGCTGGGCGGGGGCTCCCGGATACGCAGTATTTT
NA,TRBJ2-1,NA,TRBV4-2,CASSRSGSYNEQFF,TGTGCCAGCAGCCGCTCCGGTTCCTACAATGAGCAGTTCTTC
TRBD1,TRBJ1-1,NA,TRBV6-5,CAKGQGMNTEAFF,TGTGCCAAAGGACAGGGGATGAACACTGAAGCTTTCTTT
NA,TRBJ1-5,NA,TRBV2,CASKGNPRGQPQHF,TGTGCCAGCAAGGGGAACCCCCGCGGTCAGCCCCAGCATTTT
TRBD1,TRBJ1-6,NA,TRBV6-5,CASSYIQGQHNSPLHF,TGTGCCAGCAGTTACATACAGGGACAGCACAATTCACCCCTCCACTTT
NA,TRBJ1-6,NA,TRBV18,CASSHSQDSPLHF,TGTGCCAGCTCACATTCGCAGGATTCACCCCTCCACTTT
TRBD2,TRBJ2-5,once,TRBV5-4,CASRPGGGRETQYF,TGTGCCAGCAGGCCTGGGGGGGGGAGAGAGACCCAGTACTTC
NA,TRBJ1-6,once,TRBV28,CAGNRPGSPLHF,TGTGCCGGAAACCGTCCAGGATCACCCCTCCACTTT
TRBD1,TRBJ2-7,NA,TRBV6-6,CASSNSGQGNYEQYF,TGTGCCAGCAGTAACTCGGGACAGGGAAACTACGAGCAGTACTTC
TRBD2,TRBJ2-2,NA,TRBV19,CASSTRDSGRTGELFF,TGTGCCAGTAGTACGCGGGATAGCGGGAGGACCGGGGAGCTGTTTTTT
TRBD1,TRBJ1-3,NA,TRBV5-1,CASSIRQGQGNTIYF,TGCGCCAGCAGCATCCGACAGGGACAGGGAAACACCATATATTTT
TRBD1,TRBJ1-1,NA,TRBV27,CASSLKAQGVITEAFF,TGTGCCAGCAGTTTAAAGGCTCAGGGGGTAATTACTGAAGCTTTCTTT
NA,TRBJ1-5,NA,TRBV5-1,CASSPDPGGAQPQHF,TGCGCCAGCAGCCCGGACCCGGGAGGGGCACAGCCCCAGCATTTT
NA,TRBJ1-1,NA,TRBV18,CASSPQGSTEAFF,TGTGCCAGCTCACCTCAGGGTAGCACTGAAGCTTTCTTT
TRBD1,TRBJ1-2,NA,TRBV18,CASSKQGDGYTF,TGTGCCAGCTCAAAACAGGGGGATGGCTACACCTTC
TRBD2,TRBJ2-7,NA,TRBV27,CASSSALAASYEQYF,TGTGCCAGCAGTAGTGCACTAGCGGCTTCCTACGAGCAGTACTTC
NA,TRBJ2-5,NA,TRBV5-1,CASSPQDGKETQYF,TGCGCCAGCAGCCCCCAGGACGGGAAAGAGACCCAGTACTTC
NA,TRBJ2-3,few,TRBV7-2,CASSLIGMGADTQYF,TGTGCCAGCAGCTTAATCGGGATGGGAGCAGATACGCAGTATTTT
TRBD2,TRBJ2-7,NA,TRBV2,CASSRTSGMIFPSLYEQYF,TGTGCCAGCAGTAGGACTAGCGGGATGATATTTCCTAGTTTGTACGAGCAGTACTTC
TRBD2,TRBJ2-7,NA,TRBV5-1,CASSLTPSSGRAYEQYF,TGCGCCAGCAGCTTGACTCCGTCTAGCGGGAGGGCCTACGAGCAGTACTTC
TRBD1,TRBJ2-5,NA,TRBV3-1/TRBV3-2,CASSQVRGTGGLQETQYF,TGTGCCAGCAGCCAAGTTCGTGGGACAGGGGGACTCCAAGAGACCCAGTACTTC
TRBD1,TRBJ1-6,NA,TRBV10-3,CAIRRGLSYNSPLHF,TGTGCCATCAGGAGGGGGCTCTCCTATAATTCACCCCTCCACTTT
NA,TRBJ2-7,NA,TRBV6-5,CASSPEFGQNYEQYF,TGTGCCAGCAGTCCTGAATTCGGACAAAACTACGAGCAGTACTTC
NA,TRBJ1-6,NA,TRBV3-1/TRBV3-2,CASSQRGSNDSPLHF,TGTGCCAGCAGCCAGAGGGGGAGTAATGACTCACCCCTCCACTTT
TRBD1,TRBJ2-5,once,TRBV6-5,CASSYWTGGDGGTQYF,TGTGCCAGCAGTTACTGGACAGGGGGCGACGGGGGGACCCAGTACTTC
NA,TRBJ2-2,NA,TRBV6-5,CASSYSTRVTGELFF,TGTGCCAGCAGTTACTCGACTCGGGTAACCGGGGAGCTGTTTTTT
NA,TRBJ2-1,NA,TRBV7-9,CASSRLAYNEQFF,TGTGCCAGCAGCAGACTAGCCTACAATGAGCAGTTCTTC